This T cell receptor beta chain is drawn from a study of blood T cells in healthy people across ages. This clonotype was counted between two and nine times. The CDR3 sequence is 20 residues long. The germline V gene has CDR1 SGDLS and CDR2 YYNGEE. Every sample yielded at least 6.5 million isolated PBMCs. Using a J-beta primer mix together with a sample-barcoded 5' primer, a second PCR was run for 7 to 11 cycles. Each CDR3 protein gets one entry after TCRdb re-called the 5' RACE reads with MiXCR. Of under 800,000 distinct CDR3 sequences listed, around 40% were seen once; the top ten hold about 20%. This chain joins TRBV9 and TRBJ2-1, with 8 bases lining up with TRBD1. The end of the DNA fits TRBJ2-7 better, so the J call may be wrong. Sequenced: blood. This TCR was recovered from a woman in her sixties in good health. CDR3: CASSVAAFSQDRGMYNEQYF. The CDR3 region has the DNA TGTGCCAGCAGCGTAGCCGCCTTTTCTCAAGACAGGGGCATGTACAATGAGCAGTACTTC.